The source of this T cell receptor beta chain is a study of shared clonotypes between healthy human individuals. In germline, CDR1 is SGHTA, CDR2 FQGNSA. The CDR3 has 13 residues. V lost 5 bases to trimming and J lost 3 bases, with 11 bases between them. It was around 180 ng DNA, tens of thousands of T cell genomes, that sorted-subset replicate PCRs used. Original data processing: Filtering was not the same, since immunoSEQ gave junction-only sequences without quality scores. Clones were sequenced by immunoSEQ multiplex PCR, and TCRdb holds only the in-frame ones, with some missing. For V, J and clone size, that table is used; D and trimming come from the DNA. The sample holds roughly 1.5 million clones, approximately 98% seen once. Of note for this clone: Its antigen is currently unknown.

General study points: Researchers sampled only blood; tissue repertoires likely differ. The four-donor shared clonotypes exceeded non-shared clonotypes in generation probability, with non-shared ones scoring lower.

This TCR came from a young man in good health. The rearrangement uses TRBV7-2 and TRBJ2-7; D is perhaps TRBD1 (6 bases). Sequences were obtained from naive CD4+ T cells sorted from blood. The subset: CD45RA+ positively selected. DNA for the CDR3: TGTGCCAGCAGCGCGAGGGACATCTACGAGCAGTACTTC. It yields the protein CASSARDIYEQYF.